This TCR beta chain was sequenced in a study of CD4 and CD8 cells across lung adenocarcinoma regions (dated by TCRdb to 2017 to 2018). Regarding the research as a whole: The study examined intratumor heterogeneity of the T cell receptor repertoire by comparing tumor centers with tumor margins.

Donors were patients with localized lung adenocarcinoma, a subtype of non-small cell lung cancer. These samples came from the margins of localized lung adenocarcinomas. For TCR repertoire analysis, CD8+ T cells from tumor tissue were profiled separately from CD4+ T cells. Points on this clonotype: Its recognized antigen is unknown. Within one base of it there is no much larger clone, and no base qualities were kept.

The library relied on PCR. These reads were obtained on a HiSeq X Ten. TCRdb trimmed the raw reads at Q25, called clones with MiXCR and kept productive beta chains. Records with the same CDR3 protein are collapsed into one entry carrying the most frequent genes and DNA. A total of some 3,400 distinct CDR3 sequences appear in this sample, 55% to 65% of them only once. Roughly 15% of the sample belongs to the ten largest clones. From the cysteine up to the phenylalanine, the CDR3 has a length of 19 residues. Here the CDR3 DNA is all that survives: 57 bases in frame from base 1. The germline V gene specifies MNHNS as CDR1 and SASEGT as CDR2. Between the V and J ends, shortened by 8 bases and 1 base respectively, the junction contains 27 bases.

This TCR was recovered from a female donor with lung adenocarcinoma. The CD4 and CD8 labels of this study may be unreliable. The chain is made from TRBV6-1 and TRBJ2-1; the D region possibly corresponds to TRBD1 (6 bases align). The sequencing input was CD8+ T cells from the margin of a lung tumor. The meaning of the sample's cell subset or site label: tumor margin region. The base sequence is TGTGCCAGCGCTCGGGCCTCACAGGCTGGGGGCAGGTCCTACAATGAGCAGTTCTTC. Its translation reads: CASARASQAGGRSYNEQFF.